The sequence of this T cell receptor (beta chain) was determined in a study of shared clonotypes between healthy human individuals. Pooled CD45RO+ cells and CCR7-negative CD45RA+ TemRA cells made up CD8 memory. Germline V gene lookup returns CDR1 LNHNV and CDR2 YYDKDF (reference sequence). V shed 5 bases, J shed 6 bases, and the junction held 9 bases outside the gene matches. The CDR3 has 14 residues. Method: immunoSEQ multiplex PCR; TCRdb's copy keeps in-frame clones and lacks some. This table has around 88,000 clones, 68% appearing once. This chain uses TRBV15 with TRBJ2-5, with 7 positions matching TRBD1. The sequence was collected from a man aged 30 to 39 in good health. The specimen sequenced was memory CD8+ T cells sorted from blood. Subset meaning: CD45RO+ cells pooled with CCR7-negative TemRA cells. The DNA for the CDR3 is TGTGCCACCAGCGGATGGGACAGCCAGAAGACCCAGTACTTC. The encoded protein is CATSGWDSQKTQYF.